Below, one T cell receptor (beta chain) is given with its context. This sample is part of a study of shared clonotypes between healthy human individuals. Across the study: The plates for each donor numbered three CD4 naive, three CD4 memory, two CD8 naive and one CD8 memory.

The assay was immunoSEQ multiplex PCR, and TCRdb's table has in-frame clones only and misses some. The sample includes roughly 2,300,000 clones, 85% to 95% of them seen just once. Division of CD4+ cells produced a CD45RA+ naive subset and a CD45RA-negative memory subset. This TCR was sampled from a man aged 18-30 years in good health. Some clones in this sample may be carry-over from other donors' samples. The sequenced material came from naive CD4+ T cells from PBMCs. Subset reported: CD45RA+ positively selected.

In DNA form, the CDR3 reads TGTGCCAGCAGTTACGGTGGGGCCCAATCTGAAAACATTCAGTACTTC. This encodes CASSYGGAQSENIQYF. The chain recombines TRBV6-5 with TRBJ2-4; tentatively, D is TRBD1 (5 bases). The CDR3 covers 16 residues. The ends were cut back, 2 bases at V and 5 bases at J, with 16 bases in the middle. From germline, CDR1 is MNHEY and CDR2 SVGAGI.